This T cell receptor (beta chain) appears in the sequencing data of a study of blood T cell repertoires in COVID-19. The germline gives CDR1 LNHDA, CDR2 SQIVND (reference sequence). This CDR3 has 13 amino acids. V was shortened by 2 bases and J by 6 bases, with 10 bases between the two germline ends. Here immunoSEQ multiplex PCR was the method, and the copy in TCRdb shows in-frame clones only, minus some. Here the sample spans about 120,000 clones, over 75% being singletons. The clonotype originates from a man between 60 and 75 years old with acute or convalescent COVID-19. V and J are TRBV19 and TRBJ1-2; D is unclear. The sample comprised peripheral blood. CDR3 DNA sequence: TGTGCCAGTAGTATACGGGGTGACCATGGCTACACCTTC. Encoded protein: CASSIRGDHGYTF. The full variable domain, with the rest looked up from reference TRBV19 and TRBJ1-2, is DGGITQSPKYLFRKEGQNVTLSCEQNLNHDAMYWYRQDPGQGLRLIYYSQIVNDFQKGDIAEGYSVSREKKESFPLTVTSAQKNPTAFYLCASSIRGDHGYTFGSGTRLTVV.